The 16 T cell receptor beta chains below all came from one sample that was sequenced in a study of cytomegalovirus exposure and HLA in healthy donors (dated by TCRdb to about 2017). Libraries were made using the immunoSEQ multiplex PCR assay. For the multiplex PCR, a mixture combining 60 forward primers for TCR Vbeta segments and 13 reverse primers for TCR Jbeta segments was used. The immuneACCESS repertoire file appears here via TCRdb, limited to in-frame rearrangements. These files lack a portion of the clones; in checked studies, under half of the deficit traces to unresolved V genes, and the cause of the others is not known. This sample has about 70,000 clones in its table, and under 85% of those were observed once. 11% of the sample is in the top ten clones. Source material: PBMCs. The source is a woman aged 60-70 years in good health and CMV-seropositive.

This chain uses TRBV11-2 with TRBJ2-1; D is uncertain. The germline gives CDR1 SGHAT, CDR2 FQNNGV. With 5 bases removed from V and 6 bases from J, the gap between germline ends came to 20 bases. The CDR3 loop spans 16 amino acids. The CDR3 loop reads CASSVNKRGESNEQFF. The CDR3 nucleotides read TGTGCCAGCAGCGTAAACAAACGAGGTGAATCCAATGAGCAGTTCTTC.

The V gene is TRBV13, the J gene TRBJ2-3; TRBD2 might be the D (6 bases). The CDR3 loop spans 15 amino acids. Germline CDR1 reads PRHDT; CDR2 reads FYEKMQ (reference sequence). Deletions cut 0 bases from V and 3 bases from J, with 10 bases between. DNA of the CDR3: TGTGCCAGCAGCTTAGGCGGGAGCCGAACAGATACGCAGTATTTT. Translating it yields CASSLGGSRTDTQYF.

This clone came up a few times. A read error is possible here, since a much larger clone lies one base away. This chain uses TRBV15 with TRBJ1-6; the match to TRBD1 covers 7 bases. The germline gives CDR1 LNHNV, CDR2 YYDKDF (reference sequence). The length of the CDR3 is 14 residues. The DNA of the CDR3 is TGTGCCACCAGCAGAGAGGGACAGTATTCACCCCCCCACTTT. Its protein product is CATSREGQYSPPHF.

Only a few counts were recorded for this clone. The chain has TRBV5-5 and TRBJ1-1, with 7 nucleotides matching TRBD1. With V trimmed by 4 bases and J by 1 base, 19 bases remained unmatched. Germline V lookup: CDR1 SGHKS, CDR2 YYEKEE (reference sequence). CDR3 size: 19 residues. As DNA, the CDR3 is TGTGCCAGCAGCCGCGAAGCCGCAGGGAGGAACAGGGGGAACACTGAAGCTTTCTTT. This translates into CASSREAAGRNRGNTEAFF.

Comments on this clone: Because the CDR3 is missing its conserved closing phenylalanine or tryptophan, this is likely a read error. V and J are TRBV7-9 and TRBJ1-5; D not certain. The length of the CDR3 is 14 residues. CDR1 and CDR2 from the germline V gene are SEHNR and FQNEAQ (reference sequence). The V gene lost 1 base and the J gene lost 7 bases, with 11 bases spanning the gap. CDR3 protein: CASSLGSIRQPQHV. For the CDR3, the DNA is TGTGCCAGCAGCTTAGGGTCCATCAGGCAGCCCCAGCATGTT.

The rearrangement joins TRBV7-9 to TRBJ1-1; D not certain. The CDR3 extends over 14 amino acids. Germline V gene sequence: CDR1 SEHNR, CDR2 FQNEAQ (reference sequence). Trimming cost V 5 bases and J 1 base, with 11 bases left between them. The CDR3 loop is CASSPPGRNTEAFF. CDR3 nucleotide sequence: TGTGCCAGCAGCCCTCCCGGTAGGAACACTGAAGCTTTCTTT. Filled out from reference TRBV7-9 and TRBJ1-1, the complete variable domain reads DTGVSQNPRHKITKRGQNVTFRCDPISEHNRLYWYRQTLGQGPEFLTYFQNEAQLEKSRLLSDRFSAERPKGSFSTLEIQRTEQGDSAMYLCASSPPGRNTEAFFGQGTRLTVV.

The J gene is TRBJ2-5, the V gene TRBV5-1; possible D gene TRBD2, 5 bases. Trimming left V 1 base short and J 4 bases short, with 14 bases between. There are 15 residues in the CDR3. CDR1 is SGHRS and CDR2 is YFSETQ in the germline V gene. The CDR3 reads CASSLLAGSGETQYF. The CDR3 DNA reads TGCGCCAGCAGCTTGTTGGCGGGCAGCGGAGAGACCCAGTACTTC.

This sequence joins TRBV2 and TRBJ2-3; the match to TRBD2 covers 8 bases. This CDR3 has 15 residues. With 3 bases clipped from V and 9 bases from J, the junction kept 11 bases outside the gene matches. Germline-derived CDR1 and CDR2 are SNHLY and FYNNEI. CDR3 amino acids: CASSDQGTRGTTQYF. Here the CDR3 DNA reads TGTGCCAGCAGTGATCAAGGGACTAGGGGGACCACGCAGTATTTT. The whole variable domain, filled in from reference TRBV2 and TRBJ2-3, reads EPEVTQTPSHQVTQMGQEVILRCVPISNHLYFYWYRQILGQKVEFLVSFYNNEISEKSEIFDDQFSVERPDGSNFTLKIRSTKLEDSAMYFCASSDQGTRGTTQYFGPGTRLTVL.

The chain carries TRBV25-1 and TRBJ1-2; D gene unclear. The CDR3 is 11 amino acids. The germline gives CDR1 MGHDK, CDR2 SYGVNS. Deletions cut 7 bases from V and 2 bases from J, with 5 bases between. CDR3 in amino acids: CASKENYGYTF. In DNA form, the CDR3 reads TGTGCCAGCAAGGAGAACTATGGCTACACCTTC.

DNA for the CDR3: TGTGCCAGCAGCCCCCCCCTGGAGGGCTATGGCTACACCTTC. It encodes CASSPPLEGYGYTF. The J gene is TRBJ1-2, the V gene TRBV7-2; D not certain. Germline loops: CDR1 SGHTA, CDR2 FQGNSA. The CDR3 is 14 amino acids. V lost 5 bases and J 4 bases, leaving 14 bases between the germline ends.

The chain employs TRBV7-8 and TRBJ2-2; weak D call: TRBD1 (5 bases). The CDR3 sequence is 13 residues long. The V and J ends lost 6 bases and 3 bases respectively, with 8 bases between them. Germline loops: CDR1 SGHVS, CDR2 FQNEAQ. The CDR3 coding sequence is TGTGCCAGCAGACCGACAGACACCGGGGAGCTGTTTTTT. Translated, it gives CASRPTDTGELFF.

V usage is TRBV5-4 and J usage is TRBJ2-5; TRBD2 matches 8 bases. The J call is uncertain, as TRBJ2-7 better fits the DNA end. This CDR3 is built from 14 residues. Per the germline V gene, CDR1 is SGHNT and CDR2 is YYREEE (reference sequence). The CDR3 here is CASSLAGGSYEQYF. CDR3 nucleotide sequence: TGTGCCAGCAGCTTGGCGGGAGGGTCCTACGAGCAGTACTTC.

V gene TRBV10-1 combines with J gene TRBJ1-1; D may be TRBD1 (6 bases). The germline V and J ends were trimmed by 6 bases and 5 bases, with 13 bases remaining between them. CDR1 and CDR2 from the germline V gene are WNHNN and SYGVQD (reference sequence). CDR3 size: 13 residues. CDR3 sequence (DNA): TGCGCCAGCAGCCCCGGTCAGGGGACTGAAGCTTTCTTT. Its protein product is CASSPGQGTEAFF.

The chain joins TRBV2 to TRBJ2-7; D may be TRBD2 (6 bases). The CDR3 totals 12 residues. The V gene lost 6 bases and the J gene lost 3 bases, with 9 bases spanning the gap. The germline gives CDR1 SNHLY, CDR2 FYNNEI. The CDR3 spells CASRHGGYEQYF. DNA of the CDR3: TGTGCCAGCAGGCACGGGGGCTACGAGCAGTACTTC.

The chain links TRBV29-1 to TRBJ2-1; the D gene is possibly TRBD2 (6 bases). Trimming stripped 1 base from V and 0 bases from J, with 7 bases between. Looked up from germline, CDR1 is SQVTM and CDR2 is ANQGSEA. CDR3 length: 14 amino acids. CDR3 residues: CSVEGGVSYNEQFF. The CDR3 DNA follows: TGCAGCGTTGAAGGCGGGGTCTCCTACAATGAGCAGTTCTTC.

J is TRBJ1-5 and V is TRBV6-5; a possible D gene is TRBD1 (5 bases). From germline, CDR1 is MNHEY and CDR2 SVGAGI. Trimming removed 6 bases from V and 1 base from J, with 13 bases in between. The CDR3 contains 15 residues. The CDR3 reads CASSAREFSNQPQHF. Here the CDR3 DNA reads TGTGCCAGCAGCGCCAGGGAATTCAGCAATCAGCCCCAGCATTTT.